What follows are 27 T cell receptor beta chains derived from one specimen sequenced in a study of T cell repertoires in cytomegalovirus infection. TCRdb re-called the reads with MiXCR, one entry per CDR3 protein. The sample has 350,000 to 500,000 distinct CDR3 sequences, about 33% seen once. What was sequenced was PBMCs. The origin of the receptors is a human donor in good health (CMV status not recorded). Some clones in this sample may be carry-over from other donors' samples.

The gene calls are TRBV11-2 and TRBJ1-4; a weak D match, TRBD1 (5 bases). The CDR3 is 15 residues long. V lost 4 bases and J lost 5, with 14 bases in between. CDR1 SGHAT and CDR2 FQNNGV come from the germline V gene. Written as DNA, the CDR3 is TGTGCCAGCAGCTCCACCCGGGACTGGAATGAAAAACTGTTTTTT. Protein sequence: CASSSTRDWNEKLFF.

The gene calls are TRBV12-3 or TRBV12-4 and TRBJ2-1; 8 bases are shared with TRBD2. With 4 bases clipped from V and 10 bases from J, the junction kept 18 bases outside the gene matches. The CDR3 sequence is 17 residues long. CDR3 sequence (DNA): TGTGCCAGCAGTTCCGACCGGCGGGCGGGGGGTTTTCGAGAGCAGTTCTTC. Translation: CASSSDRRAGGFREQFF.

This sequence joins TRBV6-1 and TRBJ2-7; D may be TRBD2 (5 bases). Germline loops: CDR1 MNHNS, CDR2 SASEGT. V was clipped by 6 bases and J by 6 bases, with 24 bases between them. The CDR3 is 16 amino acids. The CDR3 region has the DNA TGTGCCAGCAGCTCAACCCTTCCGGATGGGAGATCCGAGCAGTACTTC. Protein sequence: CASSSTLPDGRSEQYF.

V and J are TRBV20-1 and TRBJ2-6, with D unclear. The CDR3 loop spans 16 amino acids. CDR1 DFQATT and CDR2 SNEGSKA come from the germline V gene (reference sequence). V lost 0 bases and J lost 4, with 13 bases in between. The CDR3 nucleotides read TGCAGTGCTAGAGATGGTCGAGGTCTAGGGGCCAACGTCCTGACTTTC. Amino acid sequence: CSARDGRGLGANVLTF.

A note on this clonotype: One base away lies a much larger clone, so this may be a sequencing read error. This rearrangement joins TRBV11-2 to TRBJ1-1; a weak D match, TRBD1 (6 bases). This CDR3 region has 13 residues. Per the germline V gene, CDR1 is SGHAT and CDR2 is FQNNGV. Trimming took 9 bases from V and 0 from J, leaving 11 bases between them. CDR3 DNA: TGTGCCAGTGGGGGGGCGTTGAACACTGAAGCTTTCTTT. It is translated as CASGGALNTEAFF.

The chain uses TRBV11-1 and TRBJ2-7; 11 positions match TRBD1. The CDR3 runs 16 residues. V lost 6 bases to trimming and J lost 4 bases; unmatched junction nucleotides: 11. Looked up from germline, CDR1 is SGHAT and CDR2 is FQDESV (reference sequence). CDR3 residues: CASSFPRTGGEYEQYF. The CDR3, as DNA: TGTGCCAGCAGTTTTCCGAGGACAGGGGGCGAGTACGAGCAGTACTTC. Complete variable domain (other parts from reference TRBV11-1 and TRBJ2-7): EAEVAQSPRYKITEKSQAVAFWCDPISGHATLYWYRQILGQGPELLVQFQDESVVDDSQLPKDRFSAERLKGVDSTLKIQPAELGDSAMYLCASSFPRTGGEYEQYFGPGTRLTVT.

This clonotype occurred a few times. This chain connects TRBV6-2 or TRBV6-3 to TRBJ2-7; TRBD2 matches at 8 bases. Germline V lookup: CDR1 MNHEY, CDR2 SVGEGT. The V gene end was trimmed by 7 bases and the J gene end by 4 bases; junction bases not matched to a gene: 9. This CDR3 has 14 amino acids. The CDR3 sequence: CASIFGGGLYEQYF. In DNA form, the CDR3 reads TGTGCCAGCATCTTCGGGGGGGGCCTGTACGAGCAGTACTTC.

Only a few counts were recorded for this clonotype. The CDR3 reads CSVWDGLEAFF. CDR3 coding DNA: TGCAGCGTTTGGGACGGACTTGAAGCTTTCTTT. The chain has TRBV29-1 and TRBJ1-1; possibly TRBD1 for D (5 bases). This CDR3 spans 11 amino acids. Trimming cost V 5 bases and J 7 bases, with 11 bases left between them. The germline V gene has CDR1 SQVTM and CDR2 ANQGSEA.

The table lists this clonotype with many counts. The chain links TRBV6-4 to TRBJ2-6; no definite D call. Trimming shortened V by 4 bases and J by 1 base, and 5 bases separated the two germline ends. The CDR3 spans 14 residues. The germline V gene has CDR1 MRHNA and CDR2 SNTAGT. CDR3: CASSVDSGANVLTF. The CDR3 DNA is TGTGCCAGCAGTGTTGATTCTGGGGCCAACGTCCTGACTTTC.

V is TRBV15 and J is TRBJ1-1; D may be TRBD1 (6 bases). There are 14 residues in the CDR3. Germline lookup yields CDR1 LNHNV and CDR2 YYDKDF (reference sequence). Trimming took 0 bases from V and 7 from J, leaving 12 bases between them. CDR3 nucleotides: TGTGCCACCAGCAGAGATCGGGGGCAGGTTGAAGCTTTCTTT. Translating it yields CATSRDRGQVEAFF.

This clonotype was seen repeatedly, ten times or more. The chain's CDR3 is CASSLAGQGITNQPQHF. As DNA, the CDR3 is TGTGCCAGCAGCTTGGCGGGACAGGGGATTACCAATCAGCCCCAGCATTTT. This chain links TRBV7-2 with TRBJ1-5, with 10 positions matching TRBD1. Germline assignment: CDR1 SGHTA and CDR2 FQGNSA. V dropped 3 bases and J dropped 3; count of bases not matched to a gene: 8. The CDR3 loop spans 17 amino acids.

In its sample, this clonotype was seen a few times. The rearrangement joins TRBV20-1 to TRBJ2-5, with D unclear. The CDR3 totals 16 residues. Germline values: CDR1 DFQATT, CDR2 SNEGSKA (reference sequence). V was shortened by 0 bases and J by 5 bases, with 19 bases between the two germline ends. CDR3 sequence: CSARDPRLGVIETQYF. The CDR3 coding sequence is TGCAGTGCTAGAGACCCCAGACTTGGGGTAATCGAGACCCAGTACTTC.

The rearrangement links TRBV7-6 to TRBJ2-7; D gene unclear. This CDR3 region has 12 residues. Germline V CDR1 and CDR2: SGHVS, FNYEAQ. The ends were cut back, 6 bases at V and 0 bases at J, with 6 bases in the middle. The CDR3 nucleotides read TGTGCCAGCAGTTACAACTCCTACGAGCAGTACTTC. Amino acid sequence: CASSYNSYEQYF.

The rearrangement uses TRBV7-6 and TRBJ2-3; the match to TRBD1 covers 11 bases. Germline values: CDR1 SGHVS, CDR2 FNYEAQ. The ends lost 2 bases at V and 4 bases at J; junction bases unmatched: 8. The CDR3 contains 17 residues. The CDR3 loop reads CASSLFLGQGVADTQYF. In DNA form, the CDR3 reads TGTGCCAGCAGCTTATTCCTGGGACAGGGGGTCGCAGATACGCAGTATTTT.

This clonotype appeared a few times. This chain joins TRBV7-9 and TRBJ2-3; D is possibly TRBD2 (6 bases). The CDR3 runs 14 residues. V was clipped by 3 bases and J by 6 bases, with 13 bases between them. CDR1 is SEHNR and CDR2 is FQNEAQ in the germline V gene (reference sequence). CDR3 in DNA: TGTGCCAGCAGCTTGCTTGGTGGAGGGGATACGCAGTATTTT. Protein sequence: CASSLLGGGDTQYF.

This clonotype was counted between two and nine times. J is TRBJ2-3 and V is TRBV28, with TRBD2 as a possible D gene (6 bases). The CDR3 has 16 residues. CDR1 is MDHEN, CDR2 SYDVKM, per germline. V shed 2 bases and J shed 3 bases, with 15 bases lying between them. The CDR3 bases are TGTGCCAGCAGTTTAGTGGGAGGAGAGGAAACAGATACGCAGTATTTT. This sequence encodes CASSLVGGEETDTQYF.

Ten or more counts support this clonotype. This chain links TRBV28 with TRBJ2-1; 13 nucleotides match TRBD2. With 0 bases clipped from V and 10 bases from J, the junction kept 9 bases outside the gene matches. The CDR3 runs to 17 residues. Germline V gene data show CDR1 as MDHEN and CDR2 as SYDVKM. CDR3 region: CASSLWTSGGLFGEQFF. In DNA, the CDR3 is TGTGCCAGCAGTTTATGGACTAGCGGGGGGCTATTCGGGGAGCAGTTCTTC.

The chain couples TRBV4-2 to TRBJ2-7; 8 bases fit TRBD2. V lost 0 bases, J lost 1 base, and 8 bases stayed unmatched. Germline V gives CDR1 LGHNA, CDR2 YNFKEQ. The CDR3 contains 17 residues. CDR3 in DNA: TGTGCCAGCAGCCAAGATTGGTCGGGGGGGCTTTCCTACGAGCAGTACTTC. It codes for CASSQDWSGGLSYEQYF.

The V gene is TRBV5-6, the J gene TRBJ2-7; 9 bases agree with TRBD1. The CDR3 contains 14 residues. The V segment lost 2 bases and the J segment 7 bases; nucleotides outside the gene matches: 7. Germline-derived CDR1 and CDR2 are SGHDT and YYEEEE. The CDR3 bases are TGTGCCAGCAGCTTCCGGACGACAGGGGGTGAGCAGTACTTC. Translating it yields CASSFRTTGGEQYF. Drawing the rest from reference TRBV5-6 and TRBJ2-7, the complete variable domain is DAGVTQSPTHLIKTRGQQVTLRCSPKSGHDTVSWYQQALGQGPQFIFQYYEEEERQRGNFPDRFSGHQFPNYSSELNVNALLLGDSALYLCASSFRTTGGEQYFGPGTRLTVT.

This clonotype was seen ten or more times. V and J are TRBV7-2 and TRBJ2-1; D is uncertain. This CDR3 spans 12 amino acids. CDR1 and CDR2 from the germline V gene are SGHTA and FQGNSA. V lost 2 bases and J lost 6, with 5 bases in between. CDR3 sequence: CASSLRGNEQFF. The CDR3, as DNA: TGTGCCAGCAGCTTACGTGGCAATGAGCAGTTCTTC.

This chain links TRBV4-1 with TRBJ1-1; possible D gene TRBD1, 6 bases. The CDR3 consists of 13 residues. The germline gives CDR1 MGHRA, CDR2 YSYEKL. Trimming took off 4 bases at V and 5 bases at J, with 11 bases between the two ends. The CDR3, as DNA: TGCGCCAGCAGCCGTTCCACAGGGACTGAAGCTTTCTTT. It codes for CASSRSTGTEAFF.

Written as DNA, the CDR3 is TGTGCCAGTAGTATAGCTGCGGACGTCTACTCTTTCTTT. Translated, it gives CASSIAADVYSFF. The chain links TRBV19 to TRBJ1-1; D is undetermined. This CDR3 is 13 amino acids long. The germline gives CDR1 LNHDA, CDR2 SQIVND (reference sequence). Deletions cut 1 base from V and 12 bases from J, with 15 bases between.

The V gene is TRBV6-6, the J gene TRBJ1-6, with D tentatively TRBD1 (6 bases). V was trimmed by 2 bases and J by 0 bases, leaving 23 bases between them. This CDR3 has 21 residues. The germline gives CDR1 MNHNY, CDR2 SVGAGI (reference sequence). This CDR3 is CASSYRRAGVGTGSYNSPLHF. CDR3 coding DNA: TGTGCCAGCAGTTACAGACGGGCAGGGGTAGGAACAGGCTCCTATAATTCACCCCTCCACTTT.

The CDR3 sequence: CASSQGNSGANVLTF. The CDR3 DNA reads TGTGCCAGCAGCCAAGGCAACTCTGGGGCCAACGTCCTGACTTTC. The V gene is TRBV3-1, the J gene TRBJ2-6; no clear D. The CDR3 covers 15 residues. V dropped 1 base and J dropped 0 bases, with 4 bases sitting between them. Germline V gene sequence: CDR1 LGHDT, CDR2 YNNKEL (reference sequence).

This clonotype has a count of ten or more. The rearrangement uses TRBV7-2 and TRBJ1-5, with D uncertain. Trimming pared 1 base from V and 0 bases from J, leaving 10 bases between. CDR3 length: 16 amino acids. Germline CDR1 SGHTA, CDR2 FQGNSA. CDR3 sequence (DNA): TGTGCCAGCAGCTTAGGCAGTTCGGCTAGCAATCAGCCCCAGCATTTT. It is translated as CASSLGSSASNQPQHF.

For this clonotype: The junction departs from germline at one end; a sequencing error may be responsible. The chain links TRBV15 to TRBJ2-6; 10 bases fit TRBD1. The germline CDR1 and CDR2 sequences are LNHNV and YYDKDF (reference sequence). The CDR3 length is 17 residues. The DNA of the CDR3 is TGTGCCACCAGCCGAGACAGGGGGCTAGGAGGGGCCAACGTCCTGACTTTC. Translation gives CATSRDRGLGGANVLTF.

The chain carries TRBV19 and TRBJ1-4; D unclear. Germline V gene data show CDR1 as LNHDA and CDR2 as SQIVND (reference sequence). The V end was cut by 5 bases, the J end by 3 bases, with 13 bases between. The CDR3 covers 15 residues. DNA of the CDR3: TGTGCCAGTAGTCCGCTCGCGTCCCCTAATGAAAAACTGTTTTTT. Amino acids: CASSPLASPNEKLFF. Complete variable domain (other parts from reference TRBV19 and TRBJ1-4): DGGITQSPKYLFRKEGQNVTLSCEQNLNHDAMYWYRQDPGQGLRLIYYSQIVNDFQKGDIAEGYSVSREKKESFPLTVTSAQKNPTAFYLCASSPLASPNEKLFFGSGTQLSVL.